The clone carrying this T cell receptor (beta chain) was counted at least ten times. Its target is not known. This specimen comes from a study of blood T cells in healthy people across ages. The use of a sample-barcoded 5' primer and a J-beta primer mix characterized a second PCR of roughly 7 to 11 cycles. Through a template-switch adaptor with 12 random nucleotides, each cDNA molecule received a tag. MiXCR, run by TCRdb on the 5' RACE reads, gives a single entry per CDR3 protein. The profile shows 630,000 or so distinct CDR3 sequences, about 30% of them singletons. The junction had 9 bases not matched to a gene; V was cut back by 5 bases and J by 5 bases. Germline V gives CDR1 SGHTA, CDR2 FQGTGA. This CDR3 is built from 16 residues. Study results and caveats: A strong correlation between TCR beta diversity and naive T cell percentage was seen.

This sequence joins TRBV7-3 and TRBJ2-3; 11 positions match TRBD2. This TCR was recovered from a woman of 80 years or more in good health. Sequencing was performed on blood. CDR3 nucleotide sequence: TGTGCCAGCAGCCTCCGTAGCGGGGGGGCCGGAGATACGCAGTATTTT. Its translation: CASSLRSGGAGDTQYF.